Presented here are 15 T cell receptor beta chains from one specimen sequenced in a study of cytomegalovirus exposure and HLA in healthy donors (dated by TCRdb to about 2017). The protocol used for the library was the immunoSEQ multiplex PCR assay. The multiplex PCR relied on a mix of 60 forward primers for TCR Vbeta segments and 13 reverse primers for TCR Jbeta segments. What TCRdb holds here is the immuneACCESS table cut down to in-frame rearrangements. Part of the clones is not present; checked against another copy, under half of the missing clones reflect an unresolved V gene, and the others are unexplained. The sample yields under 200,000 clones; roughly 80% were counted once. About 1.5% of the sample is taken by the ten largest. The material sequenced was PBMCs. The receptor source for this set is a woman aged 18-30 years in good health and CMV-seronegative.

The chain has TRBV29-1 and TRBJ2-7, with 8 bases lining up with TRBD1. The V gene's germline CDR1 is SQVTM and CDR2 ANQGSEA. This CDR3 comprises 14 residues. With 1 base clipped from V and 3 bases from J, the junction kept 5 bases outside the gene matches. For the CDR3, the DNA is TGCAGCGTTGAAGGACAGGGGAAAGACTACGAGCAGTACTTC. As protein: CSVEGQGKDYEQYF.

This clone appeared once. The rearrangement uses TRBV6-6 and TRBJ2-2, with a tentative D call TRBD1 (5 bases). This CDR3 has 12 residues. V lost 8 bases to trimming and J lost 4 bases, with 8 bases between them. Germline lookup yields CDR1 MNHNY and CDR2 SVGAGI (reference sequence). CDR3 amino acids: CASDSITGELFF. CDR3 DNA sequence: TGTGCCAGCGACAGTATCACCGGGGAGCTGTTTTTT.

The CDR3 DNA is TGTGCCAGCAGTTTCATTTACTCGGGGTTTGACGAGCAGTACTTC. It codes for CASSFIYSGFDEQYF. V gene TRBV6-6 combines with J gene TRBJ2-7; possibly TRBD2 for D (5 bases). Germline loops: CDR1 MNHNY, CDR2 SVGAGI (reference sequence). V lost 4 bases and J 5 bases, leaving 18 bases between the germline ends. This CDR3 spans 15 amino acids.

On this clone: The junction differs from germline at one of its ends, possibly a read error. J is TRBJ2-7 and V is TRBV7-9, with D perhaps TRBD1 (6 bases). CDR3 length: 16 amino acids. Germline CDR1 reads SEHNR; CDR2 reads FQNEAQ (reference sequence). The CDR3 DNA reads TGTTCCAGCAGCACCAATTTACAGGGTAGCGCCTACGAGCAGTACTTC. This encodes CSSSTNLQGSAYEQYF.

In its sample, this clone was seen once. CDR3 loop: CASSTKTTGTYGYTF. In nucleotides, the CDR3 is TGTGCCAGTAGTACGAAAACGACAGGGACCTATGGCTACACCTTC. This sequence joins TRBV19 and TRBJ1-2, with 7 bases that match TRBD1. The germline gives CDR1 LNHDA, CDR2 SQIVND (reference sequence). The CDR3 loop spans 15 amino acids. After removal of 4 bases from V and 4 bases from J, the junction contained 9 bases not matched to a gene.

The V call is TRBV19, the J call TRBJ2-3; 9 nucleotides line up with TRBD2. The V and J ends lost 4 bases and 0 bases, in that order; junction bases with no gene match: 8. In germline, CDR1 is LNHDA, CDR2 SQIVND (reference sequence). The CDR3 has 17 amino acids. The CDR3 protein is CASSKVAGALSTDTQYF. DNA of the CDR3: TGTGCCAGTAGTAAGGTAGCGGGAGCCCTTAGCACAGATACGCAGTATTTT.

The chain is built from TRBV18 and TRBJ2-7; tentative D call: TRBD2 (5 bases). The CDR3 runs to 12 residues. Trimming left V 3 bases short and J 6 bases short, with 9 bases between. The germline gives CDR1 KGHSH, CDR2 LQKENI. The CDR3 bases are TGTGCCAGCTCACCCGATGGAGGCGAGCAGTACTTC. Translating gives CASSPDGGEQYF.

A few counts support this clone. V and J are TRBV7-9 and TRBJ1-2; 10 bases agree with TRBD1. Germline V gives CDR1 SEHNR, CDR2 FQNEAQ (reference sequence). The V and J ends lost 7 bases and 7 bases, in that order; junction bases with no gene match: 6. The length of the CDR3 is 13 residues. The CDR3 here is CASIETGGFGYTF. Here the CDR3 DNA reads TGTGCCAGCATCGAGACAGGGGGCTTTGGCTACACCTTC.

CDR3 in amino acids: CASSFGTGAGANVLTF. In DNA form, the CDR3 reads TGTGCCAGCAGCTTCGGGACAGGGGCCGGGGCCAACGTCCTGACTTTC. The chain recombines TRBV7-9 with TRBJ2-6; TRBD1 matches at 10 bases. The CDR3 covers 16 residues. Losses at the gene ends were 3 bases for V and 4 bases for J; bases not matched to a gene: 3. The germline V gene has CDR1 SEHNR and CDR2 FQNEAQ (reference sequence).

V usage is TRBV7-6 and J usage is TRBJ2-2; D is perhaps TRBD2 (5 bases). V lost 1 base and J lost 1, with 16 bases in between. The CDR3 covers 18 residues. Germline CDR1 SGHVS, CDR2 FNYEAQ. This chain's CDR3 is CASSLGGNFGVNTGELFF. Written as DNA, the CDR3 is TGTGCCAGCAGCTTAGGTGGTAACTTCGGGGTGAACACCGGGGAGCTGTTTTTT.

The chain carries TRBV6-6 and TRBJ2-3; TRBD2 aligns across 10 bases. This CDR3 has 16 amino acids. The ends lost 5 bases at V and 0 bases at J; junction bases unmatched: 5. Per germline, CDR1 MNHNY and CDR2 SVGAGI (reference sequence). CDR3 sequence reads: CASSIGTSVSTDTQYF. The CDR3 coding sequence is TGTGCCAGCAGTATTGGGACTAGCGTCAGCACAGATACGCAGTATTTT.

This chain joins TRBV4-3 and TRBJ2-3, with D hard to call. Germline values: CDR1 LGHNA, CDR2 YSLEER. The length of the CDR3 is 13 residues. Trimming pared 1 base from V and 4 bases from J, leaving 6 bases between. DNA for the CDR3: TGCGCCAGCAGCCAAGTAGTGTCAGATACGCAGTATTTT. It yields the protein CASSQVVSDTQYF.

On this clone: The final CDR3 position lacks the conserved phenylalanine or tryptophan, pointing to a likely read error. V is TRBV5-4 and J is TRBJ1-2, with D possibly being TRBD1 (5 bases). The CDR3 sequence is 15 residues long. Per the germline V gene, CDR1 is SGHNT and CDR2 is YYREEE (reference sequence). V was pared by 3 bases and J by 3 bases, with 15 bases between. The CDR3 loop is CASSSILGLDYGYTL. CDR3 nucleotides: TGTGCCAGCAGCTCCATCTTGGGACTCGACTATGGCTACACCCTC.

This sequence joins TRBV7-6 and TRBJ1-5; TRBD1 might be the D (6 bases). The CDR3 is 17 residues long. Germline V lookup: CDR1 SGHVS, CDR2 FNYEAQ. Trimming took off 2 bases at V and 1 base at J, with 15 bases between the two ends. The chain's CDR3 is CASSLHGGGHSNQPQHF. The CDR3, as DNA: TGTGCCAGCAGCTTACACGGCGGGGGGCACAGCAATCAGCCCCAGCATTTT.

The CDR3 DNA reads TGTGCCAGCAGCGGGGGACTAGCGGGAGTCGTCCCCTACTACAATGAGCAGTTCTTC. The encoded protein is CASSGGLAGVVPYYNEQFF. This chain uses TRBV9 with TRBJ2-1; TRBD2 agrees at 14 bases. Per the germline V gene, CDR1 is SGDLS and CDR2 is YYNGEE. CDR3 size: 19 residues. V was pared by 3 bases and J by 3 bases, with 11 bases of the junction left unmatched.